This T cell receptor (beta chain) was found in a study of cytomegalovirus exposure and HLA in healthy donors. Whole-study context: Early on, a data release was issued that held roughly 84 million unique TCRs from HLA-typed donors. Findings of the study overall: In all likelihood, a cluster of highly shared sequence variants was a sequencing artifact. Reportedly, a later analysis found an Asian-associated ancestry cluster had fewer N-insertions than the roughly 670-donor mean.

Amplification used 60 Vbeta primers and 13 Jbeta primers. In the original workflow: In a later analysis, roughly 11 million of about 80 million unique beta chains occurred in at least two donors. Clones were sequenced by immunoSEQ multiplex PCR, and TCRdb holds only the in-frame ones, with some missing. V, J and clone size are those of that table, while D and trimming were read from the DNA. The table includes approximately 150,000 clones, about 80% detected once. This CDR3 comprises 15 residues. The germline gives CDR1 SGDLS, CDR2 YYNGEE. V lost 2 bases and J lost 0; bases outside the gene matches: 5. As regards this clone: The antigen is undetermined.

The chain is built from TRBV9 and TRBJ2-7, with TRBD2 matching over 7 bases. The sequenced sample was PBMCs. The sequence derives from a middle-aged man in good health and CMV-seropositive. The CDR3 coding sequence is TGTGCCAGCAGCGTCCGGGGGGAAAGCTCCTACGAGCAGTACTTC. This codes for CASSVRGESSYEQYF.